This TCR beta chain is drawn from a study of CD8 T cells in Susac syndrome (dated by TCRdb to the late 2010s). In terms of the full investigation: Whether CD8+ T cell activation and differentiation in Susac syndrome was antigen driven was tested using repertoire sequencing. General findings and caveats noted by the study authors: The number of individuals in the TCR sequencing and HLA analysis was acknowledged as relatively small.

Comments on this clonotype: Its target antigen remains unknown. The sample holds no much larger clone one base away, and base qualities are not on file.

RNA was extracted using the RNeasy kit, and roughly 0.5 to 1 ug of the RNA was reverse transcribed with random hexamers. TCR beta CDR3 regions were amplified with the immunoSEQ multiplex PCR assay covering 54 Vbeta and 13 Jbeta segments. To correct PCR amplification bias, a synthetic template baseline was used for both primer optimization and computational correction. Per the original workflow: Reads were annotated to V, D and J genes per IMGT and analyzed with immunoSEQ Analyzer, keeping only productive sequences. Clonality was calculated as one minus the Shannon entropy normalized by log2 of the number of productive unique sequences. For each patient and control, public and private clones were evaluated among the 100 most prevalent clones. A clone was defined as Susac-specific if it was absent from the healthy and MS cohorts, from roughly 1,000 published viral clones and from other ImmuneACCESS disease sequences. In TCRdb, the public reads were trimmed at Q25 with fastp and aligned with MiXCR, with productive beta chains retained. Each entry is one CDR3 protein sequence, shown with its most common DNA and genes. It is TCRdb's table, rather than the study itself, that gives the V and J calls and clone size. The sample has 160,000 or so distinct CDR3 sequences on record, roughly 94% of them singletons. The leading ten clones occupy roughly 0.1% of the sample.

Peripheral blood CD8+ and CD4+ T cells from healthy donors, Susac syndrome patients and multiple sclerosis patients were profiled using high-throughput TCR beta sequencing. Treatment-naive patients with stable or active relapsing-remitting disease fulfilling revised McDonald criteria were used as multiple sclerosis controls. CD8+ TEMRA cells were enriched by FACS, while bulk CD8+ and CD4+ T cells were purified by magnetic negative isolation. Blood was drawn into EDTA tubes, processed within 24 hours, and PBMCs were isolated by density gradient centrifugation. PBMCs intended for TCR sequencing were cryopreserved in liquid nitrogen and thawed later in a water bath at 37 degrees C. Purity of sorted or isolated CD4+, CD8+ and CD8+ TEMRA cells was at least 90%. The sequence came from a human donor with multiple sclerosis. Sequenced material: CD4+ T cells from PBMCs.

The sequenced DNA: TGTGCCAGCAGCCGAACGCGGGCGGAAGCTTTCTTT. Its coded protein is CASSRTRAEAFF. The chain employs TRBV14 and TRBJ1-1; the D gene is unclear. Its CDR3 holds 12 amino acids, cysteine through phenylalanine. The retained sequence is limited to the CDR3, 36 bases, with the frame set at the first base. V is reduced by 4 bases and J by 8 bases, leaving a spacing of 11 bases between them. In the germline V gene, CDR1 corresponds to SGHDN and CDR2 to FVKESK.